This passage covers 25 T cell receptor beta chains from one sample sequenced in a study of memory B cells and T cells in multiple sclerosis. CFSE-dim autoproliferating and CFSE-high non-proliferating T cells from unstimulated culture were sequenced separately. Pooled replicate wells came from approximately 5x10^7 CFSE-labeled PBMCs cultured about seven days without stimulus. Their antigen targets remain unknown. Some clones are missing from TCRdb's copy, which holds only in-frame ones; the method was immunoSEQ multiplex PCR. The sample records 46,000 or so clones, about 80% being singletons. Sample: PBMCs from blood kept in culture. All receptors come from a human donor with multiple sclerosis.

The chain uses TRBV5-1 and TRBJ1-1; 11 nucleotides agree with TRBD1. Germline CDR1 and CDR2: SGHRS and YFSETQ. The CDR3 extends over 15 amino acids. The V and J ends lost 3 bases and 6 bases, in that order; junction bases with no gene match: 7. CDR3 amino acids: CASSSGQGGTAEAFF. The DNA of the CDR3 is TGCGCCAGCAGCTCGGGACAGGGGGGAACGGCTGAAGCTTTCTTT.

CDR3 in DNA: TGTGCCTGGAGTGTACCCGGCAGGGACGATCAGCCCCAGCATTTT. Its protein is CAWSVPGRDDQPQHF. The rearrangement joins TRBV30 to TRBJ1-5, with D possibly matching TRBD1 (5 bases). Deletions cut 0 bases from V and 5 bases from J, with 14 bases between. The CDR3 is 15 residues long. Germline assignment: CDR1 GTSNPN and CDR2 SVGIG (reference sequence).

This sequence joins TRBV10-3 and TRBJ2-3; 7 positions agree with TRBD2. The ends lost 6 bases at V and 0 bases at J; junction bases unmatched: 6. The CDR3 consists of 15 residues. CDR1 is ENHRY, CDR2 SYGVKD, per germline. CDR3 sequence (DNA): TGTGCCATCAGGGCTAGCGGAATGAGCACAGATACGCAGTATTTT. As protein: CAIRASGMSTDTQYF.

The V and J genes are TRBV30 and TRBJ2-4; D uncertain. CDR3 length: 15 amino acids. CDR1 GTSNPN and CDR2 SVGIG come from the germline V gene (reference sequence). V gave up 4 bases and J gave up 0 bases, with 13 bases separating them. CDR3 nucleotide sequence: TGTGCCTGGAACGTTTGGGATCTAGCCAAAAACATTCAGTACTTC. Protein: CAWNVWDLAKNIQYF.

The rearrangement joins TRBV6-5 to TRBJ1-1; tentatively, D is TRBD1 (5 bases). The CDR3 is 14 residues long. Trimming pared 0 bases from V and 1 base from J, leaving 6 bases between. Looked up from germline, CDR1 is MNHEY and CDR2 is SVGAGI. CDR3 loop: CASSYSGRNTEAFF. The CDR3 DNA reads as TGTGCCAGCAGTTACTCGGGACGGAACACTGAAGCTTTCTTT.

This rearrangement joins TRBV19 to TRBJ2-5, with D unclear. V lost 3 bases and J lost 5, with 7 bases in between. The CDR3 consists of 12 residues. Germline V gene lookup returns CDR1 LNHDA and CDR2 SQIVND (reference sequence). The CDR3 DNA follows: TGTGCCAGTAGTATGGTTCCCGAGACCCAGTACTTC. Translating it yields CASSMVPETQYF.

The gene calls are TRBV28 and TRBJ2-1; a weak D match, TRBD1 (5 bases). V gave up 3 bases and J gave up 5 bases, with 14 bases separating them. Germline assignment: CDR1 MDHEN and CDR2 SYDVKM. This CDR3 is 15 amino acids long. Here the CDR3 DNA reads TGTGCCAGCAGTTTCTGGGGCAGCTCGAACAATGAGCAGTTCTTC. Translated, it gives CASSFWGSSNNEQFF.

This sequence joins TRBV19 and TRBJ1-5; 7 bases match TRBD1. Germline V gives CDR1 LNHDA, CDR2 SQIVND (reference sequence). The CDR3 is made up of 15 amino acids. The ends lost 5 bases at V and 4 bases at J; junction bases unmatched: 8. In DNA, the CDR3 is TGTGCCAGTAGTCCCGGGGGACAGATAAATCAGCCCCAGCATTTT. It is translated as CASSPGGQINQPQHF.

This sequence joins TRBV5-1 and TRBJ1-2; 7 bases map to TRBD1. Germline CDR1 is SGHRS and CDR2 is YFSETQ. V was clipped by 2 bases and J by 3 bases; unmatched bases: 4. The CDR3 has 14 residues. CDR3 coding DNA: TGCGCCAGCAGCTTAAAAGACAGGGACTATGGCTACACCTTC. It codes for CASSLKDRDYGYTF.

The V call is TRBV30, the J call TRBJ1-3; D is ambiguous. V lost 3 bases to trimming and J lost 4 bases, with 10 bases between them. Germline V lookup: CDR1 GTSNPN, CDR2 SVGIG (reference sequence). The CDR3 loop spans 13 amino acids. The CDR3 DNA sequence: TGTGCCTGGAGCTGGGGTACAGGAAACACCATATATTTT. Its protein product is CAWSWGTGNTIYF.

The genes are TRBV11-3 and TRBJ2-7, with no clear D. Trimming cost V 0 bases and J 5 bases, with 8 bases left between them. The V gene's germline CDR1 is SGHNT and CDR2 YENEEA. This CDR3 has 13 residues. CDR3 residues: CASSLDNTDEQYF. CDR3 sequence (DNA): TGTGCCAGCAGCTTAGATAACACCGACGAGCAGTACTTC.

V and J are TRBV4-3 and TRBJ2-7; no reliable D call. The CDR3 has 17 amino acids. Germline CDR1 is LGHNA and CDR2 is YSLEER. V shed 1 base and J shed 4 bases, with 20 bases lying between them. As DNA, the CDR3 is TGCGCCAGCAGCCAAGTGTATTCGGCGACGAAGGGTTACGAGCAGTACTTC. It yields the protein CASSQVYSATKGYEQYF.

The V call is TRBV7-2, the J call TRBJ2-2, with D possibly TRBD2 on 7 matching bases. The CDR3 is 15 residues long. Germline values: CDR1 SGHTA, CDR2 FQGNSA. The V end lost 1 base, the J end lost 6 bases, and 12 bases lay between the germline ends. The CDR3 DNA follows: TGTGCCAGCAGCTTAGGCGGGGGCCTACCCGGGGAGCTGTTTTTT. This sequence encodes CASSLGGGLPGELFF.

The chain joins TRBV15 to TRBJ2-5, with no clear D. The V gene's germline CDR1 is LNHNV and CDR2 YYDKDF (reference sequence). The CDR3 totals 14 residues. Trimming removed 2 bases from V and 1 base from J, with 8 bases in between. Here the CDR3 reads CATSRWAAQETQYF. The CDR3 DNA sequence: TGTGCCACCAGCAGATGGGCGGCCCAAGAGACCCAGTACTTC.

This chain links TRBV12-5 with TRBJ2-3; D ambiguous. The ends were cut back, 5 bases at V and 7 bases at J, with 10 bases in the middle. The CDR3 is 12 amino acids. The V gene's germline CDR1 is LGHNT and CDR2 FRNRAP. Here the CDR3 reads CASGPRFHTQYF. In DNA, the CDR3 is TGTGCTAGTGGTCCCAGATTCCATACGCAGTATTTT.

The chain uses TRBV2 and TRBJ1-2, with no clear D. CDR3 length: 11 amino acids. V shed 3 bases and J shed 6 bases, with 5 bases lying between them. Germline-derived CDR1 and CDR2 are SNHLY and FYNNEI. The CDR3 DNA reads TGTGCCAGCAGTGAGCAGAATGGCTACACCTTC. This translates into CASSEQNGYTF.

The V call is TRBV2, the J call TRBJ1-1; D might be TRBD1 (6 bases). This CDR3 is built from 15 residues. The germline CDR1 and CDR2 sequences are SNHLY and FYNNEI. V lost 4 bases and J lost 1, with 13 bases in between. The CDR3 DNA is TGTGCCAGCAGTGCGGTGGGCAGGGGGAACACTGAAGCTTTCTTT. It codes for CASSAVGRGNTEAFF.

The chain uses TRBV7-9 and TRBJ1-1; TRBD1 might be the D (5 bases). The germline V gene has CDR1 SEHNR and CDR2 FQNEAQ (reference sequence). The CDR3 sequence is 14 residues long. V lost 4 bases and J lost 2, with 11 bases in between. The CDR3 loop is CASSSRDLNTEAFF. The CDR3 DNA sequence: TGTGCCAGCAGCTCCCGGGACTTAAACACTGAAGCTTTCTTT.

The rearrangement uses TRBV11-2 and TRBJ1-2; the match to TRBD1 covers 7 bases. This CDR3 has 16 residues. Germline CDR1 is SGHAT and CDR2 is FQNNGV. V dropped 0 bases and J dropped 7; count of bases not matched to a gene: 11. This CDR3 reads CASSLDRLRGPTGYTF. The CDR3 coding sequence is TGTGCCAGCAGCTTAGATCGGTTGAGGGGGCCTACTGGCTACACCTTC.

V is TRBV18 and J is TRBJ1-5, with a tentative D call TRBD1 (5 bases). Trimming took 6 bases from V and 0 from J, leaving 12 bases between them. Germline V gene data show CDR1 as KGHSH and CDR2 as LQKENI. The CDR3 is 15 amino acids. The DNA for the CDR3 is TGTGCCAGCTCCCTCACAGGAGTTAGCAATCAGCCCCAGCATTTT. As protein: CASSLTGVSNQPQHF. Drawing the rest from reference TRBV18 and TRBJ1-5, the complete variable domain is NAGVMQNPRHLVRRRGQEARLRCSPMKGHSHVYWYRQLPEEGLKFMVYLQKENIIDESGMPKERFSAEFPKEGPSILRIQQVVRGDSAAYFCASSLTGVSNQPQHFGDGTRLSIL.

The chain joins TRBV30 to TRBJ1-5; 7 bases fit TRBD1. Germline values: CDR1 GTSNPN, CDR2 SVGIG (reference sequence). The CDR3 runs 13 residues. V shed 2 bases, J shed 5 bases, and the junction held 3 bases outside the gene matches. CDR3 loop: CAWSRQGDQPQHF. In nucleotides, the CDR3 is TGTGCCTGGAGTAGACAGGGTGATCAGCCCCAGCATTTT. Variable domain in full (rest from reference TRBV30 and TRBJ1-5): SQTIHQWPATLVQPVGSPLSLECTVEGTSNPNLYWYRQAAGRGLQLLFYSVGIGQISSEVPQNLSASRPQDRQFILSSKKLLLSDSGFYLCAWSRQGDQPQHFGDGTRLSIL.

The chain couples TRBV11-2 to TRBJ2-1, with D possibly TRBD1 on 5 matching bases. This CDR3 contains 13 residues. The V gene's germline CDR1 is SGHAT and CDR2 FQNNGV. The germline V and J ends were trimmed by 5 bases and 9 bases, with 14 bases remaining between them. This CDR3 reads CASSPEWGSEQFF. CDR3 nucleotides: TGTGCCAGCAGCCCAGAGTGGGGCAGTGAGCAGTTCTTC. Complete variable domain (other parts from reference TRBV11-2 and TRBJ2-1): EAGVAQSPRYKIIEKRQSVAFWCNPISGHATLYWYQQILGQGPKLLIQFQNNGVVDDSQLPKDRFSAERLKGVDSTLKIQPAKLEDSAVYLCASSPEWGSEQFFGPGTRLTVL.

This clone was detected only a few times. V and J are TRBV2 and TRBJ2-7; the D gene is possibly TRBD1 (6 bases). Germline loops: CDR1 SNHLY, CDR2 FYNNEI. V was shortened by 4 bases and J by 6 bases, with 10 bases between the two germline ends. This CDR3 is built from 12 residues. The chain's CDR3 is CASSVGGGEQYF. The CDR3 DNA sequence: TGTGCCAGCAGTGTTGGGGGCGGCGAGCAGTACTTC.

J is TRBJ2-1 and V is TRBV5-1; D call uncertain. Germline V gene sequence: CDR1 SGHRS, CDR2 YFSETQ. Trimming removed 0 bases at V and 5 bases at J, with 6 bases between. The CDR3 has 13 amino acids. Here the CDR3 DNA reads TGCGCCAGCAGCTTGGGCCCCAACAATGAGCAGTTCTTC. Translation gives CASSLGPNNEQFF.

The gene calls are TRBV6-1 and TRBJ2-7, with 7 bases that match TRBD2. With V trimmed by 4 bases and J by 2 bases, 5 bases remained unmatched. Germline V gene data show CDR1 as MNHNS and CDR2 as SASEGT. CDR3 size: 14 residues. The CDR3 reads CASSVTSATYEQYF. The CDR3 region has the DNA TGTGCCAGCAGTGTAACTAGCGCGACCTACGAGCAGTACTTC.